This T cell receptor beta chain came from a study of cytomegalovirus exposure and HLA in healthy donors. Findings and caveats of the study: Follow-up analysis seemed to connect common viral pathogens with several of the most significant clusters identified.

CDR3 length: 14 amino acids. The germline gives CDR1 MDHEN, CDR2 SYDVKM. V lost 6 bases and J 1 base, leaving 11 bases between the germline ends. Details on this clone: The antigen is unknown.

Vbeta (60) and Jbeta (13) primers were used in the PCR. The assay was immunoSEQ multiplex PCR, and TCRdb's table has in-frame clones only and misses some. The data show about 160,000 clones, 70% to 85% seen once. Whereas donors were nominally healthy upon sampling, unrecorded immune exposures were probable. The receptor was isolated from a woman aged 30 to 39 in good health and CMV-seronegative. The sample was PBMCs. The V call is TRBV28, the J call TRBJ2-3; tentative D call: TRBD2 (5 bases). CDR3 amino acids: CASSSVGGTDTQYF. As DNA, the CDR3 is TGTGCCAGCAGCTCGGTCGGGGGCACAGATACGCAGTATTTT.